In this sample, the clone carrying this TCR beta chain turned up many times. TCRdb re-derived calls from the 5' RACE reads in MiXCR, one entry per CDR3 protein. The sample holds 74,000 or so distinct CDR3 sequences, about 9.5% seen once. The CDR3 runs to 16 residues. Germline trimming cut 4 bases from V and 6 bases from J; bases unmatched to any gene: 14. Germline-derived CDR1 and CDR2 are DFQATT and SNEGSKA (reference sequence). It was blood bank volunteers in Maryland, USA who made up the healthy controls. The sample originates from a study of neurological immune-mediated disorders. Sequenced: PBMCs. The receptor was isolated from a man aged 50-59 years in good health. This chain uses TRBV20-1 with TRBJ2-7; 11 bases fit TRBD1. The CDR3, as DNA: TGCAGTGCTAAAGCGGGACAGGGGGTGACACGAGTCGAGCAGTACTTC. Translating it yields CSAKAGQGVTRVEQYF.